Shown below are 9 T cell receptor beta chains from a single sample sequenced in a study of OX40 agonist ivuxolimab in advanced cancers. The method was immunoSEQ multiplex PCR; TCRdb's version includes in-frame clones alone and lacks a portion of them. The sample has 41,000 or so clones, roughly 80% seen once; the top ten hold around 2.7%. The sample in question was CD4+ or CD8+ T cells sorted from blood, obtained in a trial of the OX40 agonist ivuxolimab. The source of these receptors is an adult with an advanced solid tumor such as melanoma, head and neck, liver or kidney cancer.

The chain links TRBV19 to TRBJ1-5; D is undetermined. With 5 bases removed from V and 0 bases from J, the gap between germline ends came to 8 bases. There are 14 residues in the CDR3. Per the germline V gene, CDR1 is LNHDA and CDR2 is SQIVND (reference sequence). CDR3 DNA sequence: TGTGCCAGTAGTCTTGCATATAGCAATCAGCCCCAGCATTTT. Amino acids: CASSLAYSNQPQHF. The complete variable domain, with remaining parts taken from reference TRBV19 and TRBJ1-5, reads DGGITQSPKYLFRKEGQNVTLSCEQNLNHDAMYWYRQDPGQGLRLIYYSQIVNDFQKGDIAEGYSVSREKKESFPLTVTSAQKNPTAFYLCASSLAYSNQPQHFGDGTRLSIL.

This clone was seen a single time. The chain combines TRBV19 with TRBJ1-3, with D perhaps TRBD1 (5 bases). The CDR3 loop spans 18 amino acids. Germline V gene sequence: CDR1 LNHDA, CDR2 SQIVND (reference sequence). V was clipped by 3 bases and J by 4 bases, with 22 bases between them. The CDR3 DNA follows: TGTGCCAGTAGTATCGGACAAAGGATCAACCCTGGGGGAAACACCATATATTTT. Protein sequence: CASSIGQRINPGGNTIYF.

The rearrangement joins TRBV6-1 to TRBJ1-1, with D uncertain. With 4 bases removed from V and 1 base from J, the gap between germline ends came to 19 bases. This CDR3 spans 17 amino acids. Germline V lookup: CDR1 MNHNS, CDR2 SASEGT. CDR3 sequence (DNA): TGTGCCAGCAGTGCCCCCACGGGCCGACGGGGGAACACTGAAGCTTTCTTT. This translates into CASSAPTGRRGNTEAFF.

The rearrangement joins TRBV9 to TRBJ1-1, with TRBD1 identical over 7 bases. The CDR3 runs 14 residues. Germline V gene data show CDR1 as SGDLS and CDR2 as YYNGEE. V shed 3 bases and J 0 bases; nucleotides not matched to a gene: 2. The DNA for the CDR3 is TGTGCCAGCAGCGAGGGACAGTTGAACACTGAAGCTTTCTTT. Translated: CASSEGQLNTEAFF.

The V and J genes are TRBV10-1 and TRBJ2-3, with D uncertain. Deletions cut 0 bases from V and 2 bases from J, with 6 bases between. This CDR3 region has 14 residues. CDR1 and CDR2 (germline): WNHNN, SYGVQD (reference sequence). The CDR3 protein is CASSESPNTDTQYF. Here the CDR3 DNA reads TGCGCCAGCAGTGAGTCTCCAAACACAGATACGCAGTATTTT.

The chain combines TRBV28 with TRBJ1-4, with a possible D match to TRBD1 (5 bases). The CDR3 length is 14 residues. The V and J ends lost 7 bases and 4 bases respectively, with 13 bases between them. Germline CDR1 MDHEN, CDR2 SYDVKM. This CDR3 is CASTPGTINEKLFF. For the CDR3, the DNA is TGTGCCAGCACCCCGGGGACGATTAATGAAAAACTGTTTTTT. Using reference TRBV28 and TRBJ1-4 for the parts outside the CDR3, the full variable domain is DVKVTQSSRYLVKRTGEKVFLECVQDMDHENMFWYRQDPGLGLRLIYFSYDVKMKEKGDIPEGYSVSREKKERFSLILESASTNQTSMYLCASTPGTINEKLFFGSGTQLSVL.

This rearrangement joins TRBV7-2 to TRBJ1-2; no reliable D call. The CDR3 sequence is 17 residues long. Germline V CDR1 and CDR2: SGHTA, FQGNSA. V was pared by 2 bases and J by 3 bases, with 19 bases between. CDR3: CASSLMGPGAAYYGYTF. The CDR3 DNA follows: TGTGCCAGCAGCTTAATGGGTCCTGGCGCTGCGTACTATGGCTACACCTTC.

The chain employs TRBV15 and TRBJ2-6; D not resolved. The CDR3 covers 15 residues. V gave up 1 base and J gave up 0 bases, with 4 bases separating them. Germline assignment: CDR1 LNHNV and CDR2 YYDKDF (reference sequence). CDR3 residues: CATSRVASGANVLTF. The CDR3 DNA follows: TGTGCCACCAGCAGAGTCGCCTCTGGGGCCAACGTCCTGACTTTC.

The rearrangement uses TRBV11-2 and TRBJ2-1; D gene ambiguous. Trimming shortened V by 6 bases and J by 0 bases, and 9 bases separated the two germline ends. The germline V gene encodes CDR1 SGHAT and CDR2 FQNNGV. The CDR3 consists of 14 residues. CDR3 protein: CASRDWDSYNEQFF. In DNA form, the CDR3 reads TGTGCCAGCAGGGATTGGGACTCCTACAATGAGCAGTTCTTC.